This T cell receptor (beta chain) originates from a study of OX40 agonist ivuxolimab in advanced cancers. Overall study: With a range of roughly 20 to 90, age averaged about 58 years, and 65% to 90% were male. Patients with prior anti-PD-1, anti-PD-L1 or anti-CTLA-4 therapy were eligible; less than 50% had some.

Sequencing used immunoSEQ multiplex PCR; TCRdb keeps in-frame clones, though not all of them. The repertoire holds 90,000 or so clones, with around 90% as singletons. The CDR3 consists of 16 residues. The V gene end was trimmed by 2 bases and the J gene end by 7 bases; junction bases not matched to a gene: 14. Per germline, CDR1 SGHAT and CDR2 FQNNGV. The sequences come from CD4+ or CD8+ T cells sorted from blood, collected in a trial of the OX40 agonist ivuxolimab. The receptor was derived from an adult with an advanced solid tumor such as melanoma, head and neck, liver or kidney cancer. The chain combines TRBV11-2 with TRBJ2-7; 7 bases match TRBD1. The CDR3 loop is CASSLNVGGRGSEQYF. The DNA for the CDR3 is TGTGCCAGCAGCTTAAACGTAGGGGGCCGAGGATCGGAGCAGTACTTC.